The 10 T cell receptor beta chains in this list originate from one sample, sequenced in a study of blood T cell repertoires in COVID-19. TCRdb keeps only in-frame clones here, not all; method: immunoSEQ multiplex PCR. The table includes more than 250,000 clones, approximately 89% detected once. Sequencing was carried out using PBMCs or T cells enriched from blood (not recorded which). The receptor set was obtained from a middle-aged woman with acute COVID-19.

The rearrangement links TRBV6-2 or TRBV6-3 to TRBJ1-1, with 7 bases matching TRBD1. Germline lookup yields CDR1 MNHEY and CDR2 SVGEGT. The V gene end was trimmed by 6 bases and the J gene end by 8 bases; junction bases not matched to a gene: 12. The CDR3 totals 14 residues. The DNA of the CDR3 is TGTGCCAGCAGCCGAGACAGGGTGGAACGAGAAGCTTTCTTT. This encodes CASSRDRVEREAFF.

This sequence joins TRBV27 and TRBJ1-1, with D perhaps matching TRBD1 (5 bases). The CDR3 has 15 residues. Germline CDR1 reads MNHEY; CDR2 reads SMNVEV (reference sequence). Trimming pared 1 base from V and 1 base from J, leaving 10 bases between. The chain's CDR3 is CASSLWGEQNTEAFF. In DNA, the CDR3 is TGTGCCAGCAGTTTATGGGGGGAACAGAACACTGAAGCTTTCTTT.

The rearrangement uses TRBV7-9 and TRBJ1-1, with D perhaps TRBD1 (6 bases). This CDR3 comprises 16 residues. The ends were cut back, 3 bases at V and 6 bases at J, with 20 bases in the middle. Looked up from germline, CDR1 is SEHNR and CDR2 is FQNEAQ (reference sequence). The DNA of the CDR3 is TGTGCCAGCAGCTTTCTAGGTGCGAACAGGGTCGCTGAAGCTTTCTTT. It translates to CASSFLGANRVAEAFF.

This sequence joins TRBV24-1 and TRBJ1-1, with D maybe TRBD1 (6 bases). V was clipped by 3 bases and J by 8 bases, with 12 bases between them. There are 13 residues in the CDR3. Germline CDR1 is KGHDR and CDR2 is SFDVKD. The CDR3 nucleotides read TGTGCCACCAGTGATCAGGGGTCTGTGGAAGCTTTCTTT. This encodes CATSDQGSVEAFF.

In DNA form, the CDR3 reads TGTGCCTGGAGTGCCGGGACAGCCATGAACACTGAAGCTTTCTTT. This translates into CAWSAGTAMNTEAFF. The chain links TRBV30 to TRBJ1-1; 7 nucleotides line up with TRBD1. V lost 1 base, J lost 0 bases, and 5 bases stayed unmatched. The CDR3 length is 15 residues. Germline CDR1 GTSNPN, CDR2 SVGIG (reference sequence). Full variable domain (remainder filled in from reference TRBV30 and TRBJ1-1): SQTIHQWPATLVQPVGSPLSLECTVEGTSNPNLYWYRQAAGRGLQLLFYSVGIGQISSEVPQNLSASRPQDRQFILSSKKLLLSDSGFYLCAWSAGTAMNTEAFFGQGTRLTVV.

The chain couples TRBV30 to TRBJ1-2, with D possibly being TRBD1 (5 bases). Per germline, CDR1 GTSNPN and CDR2 SVGIG (reference sequence). V lost 3 bases, J lost 4 bases, and 15 bases lay in between. This CDR3 comprises 14 residues. The CDR3 bases are TGTGCCTGGAGAGGGAGGGGACCCTCCTATGGCTACACCTTC. Translation gives CAWRGRGPSYGYTF. The variable domain in full, with the rest retrieved from reference TRBV30 and TRBJ1-2, is SQTIHQWPATLVQPVGSPLSLECTVEGTSNPNLYWYRQAAGRGLQLLFYSVGIGQISSEVPQNLSASRPQDRQFILSSKKLLLSDSGFYLCAWRGRGPSYGYTFGSGTRLTVV.

The chain joins TRBV12-3 or TRBV12-4 to TRBJ1-4; TRBD1 matches at 8 bases. V lost 11 bases and J lost 7; bases outside the gene matches: 6. The CDR3 contains 12 residues. The CDR3 nucleotides read TGTGCCTCCGGGACAGGAGGTGAAAAACTGTTTTTT. It encodes CASGTGGEKLFF.

This chain links TRBV24-1 with TRBJ2-1, with D possibly being TRBD2 (5 bases). The V end was cut by 7 bases, the J end by 5 bases, with 20 bases between. Germline lookup yields CDR1 KGHDR and CDR2 SFDVKD. The CDR3 contains 16 residues. In DNA, the CDR3 is TGTGCCACCAGCCCGACACCGCGGGCTGGGGACAATGAGCAGTTCTTC. This codes for CATSPTPRAGDNEQFF.

This clone was seen once. The chain combines TRBV25-1 with TRBJ1-3; D possibly corresponds to TRBD1 (5 bases). Germline CDR1 MGHDK, CDR2 SYGVNS. V lost 6 bases and J 0 bases, leaving 15 bases between the germline ends. The CDR3 is 16 residues long. The CDR3 sequence: CASSRGTSSSGNTIYF. The DNA for the CDR3 is TGTGCCAGCAGCCGCGGGACTTCCAGCTCTGGAAACACCATATATTTT.

The gene calls are TRBV4-1 and TRBJ2-5; 8 bases are shared with TRBD1. CDR1 is MGHRA, CDR2 YSYEKL, per germline. Trimming at V came to 4 bases and at J to 1 base, leaving 5 bases not matched to a gene. This CDR3 region has 15 residues. The DNA for the CDR3 is TGCGCCAGCAGCCGCGGACAGGGCCCCCAAGAGACCCAGTACTTC. Amino acids: CASSRGQGPQETQYF.